This entry lists 6 T cell receptor beta chains sequenced from one sample in a study of blood T cell repertoires in COVID-19. TCRdb keeps only in-frame clones here, not all; method: immunoSEQ multiplex PCR. In the table there are about 480,000 clones, roughly 90% of which are singletons. Sequencing was carried out using PBMCs or T cells enriched from blood (not recorded which). These receptors were obtained from a woman in her thirties or forties who had recovered from COVID-19.

The V gene is TRBV6-5, the J gene TRBJ2-7; D is unresolved. The CDR3 is 14 amino acids. The germline V gene encodes CDR1 MNHEY and CDR2 SVGAGI. V lost 4 bases and J lost 1, with 11 bases in between. The CDR3: CASSLFGRSYEQYF. For the CDR3, the DNA is TGTGCCAGCAGTTTATTCGGCAGGTCCTACGAGCAGTACTTC.

The chain couples TRBV4-3 to TRBJ2-7; a possible D gene is TRBD2 (5 bases). The CDR3 spans 17 residues. CDR1 is LGHNA, CDR2 YSLEER, per germline. With 1 base removed from V and 0 bases from J, the gap between germline ends came to 16 bases. The CDR3 sequence is CASSQAASSVASYEQYF. CDR3 nucleotide sequence: TGCGCCAGCAGCCAAGCGGCTAGCTCCGTGGCCTCCTACGAGCAGTACTTC.

The J gene is TRBJ2-5, the V gene TRBV5-1; no definite D call. The V end was cut by 1 base, the J end by 1 base, with 8 bases between. CDR1 SGHRS and CDR2 YFSETQ come from the germline V gene. The CDR3 spans 14 residues. As DNA, the CDR3 is TGCGCCAGCAGCTTGACAGCCTCCCAAGAGACCCAGTACTTC. Residues: CASSLTASQETQYF.

Comments on this clone: Within the sample, other DNA sequences also encode this same CDR3. The chain links TRBV6-5 to TRBJ1-1; no clear D. Germline CDR1 MNHEY, CDR2 SVGAGI. Trimming shortened V by 5 bases and J by 2 bases, and 6 bases separated the two germline ends. CDR3 length: 12 amino acids. The CDR3 sequence is CASSTVNTEAFF. As DNA, the CDR3 is TGTGCCAGCAGTACAGTAAACACTGAAGCTTTCTTT.

V usage is TRBV6-2 or TRBV6-3 and J usage is TRBJ1-2; D is unclear. Germline lookup yields CDR1 MNHEY and CDR2 SVGEGT. The V gene lost 0 bases and the J gene lost 4 bases, with 3 bases spanning the gap. The CDR3 is 12 residues long. Written as DNA, the CDR3 is TGTGCCAGCAGTTACTCCGGCTATGGCTACACCTTC. Its protein is CASSYSGYGYTF.

The chain joins TRBV3-1 (or the pseudogene TRBV3-2) to TRBJ1-6; D ambiguous. This CDR3 comprises 15 residues. V was cut by 1 base and J by 3 bases, with 7 bases left in between. Germline CDR1 is LGHDT and CDR2 is YNNKEL (reference sequence). The CDR3 coding sequence is TGTGCCAGCAGCCAAGTGGAGAGCTATAATTCACCCCTCCACTTT. This gives the protein CASSQVESYNSPLHF.